This TCR beta chain is from a study of Ad26.COV2.S vaccination and SARS-CoV-2 variants. Measured with immunoSEQ multiplex PCR; TCRdb has only the in-frame clones, and not every one. Here the sample spans more than 350,000 clones, 75% to 95% being singletons. The CDR3 is made up of 16 amino acids. V lost 3 bases and J lost 3; bases outside the gene matches: 10. The V gene's germline CDR1 is SEHNR and CDR2 FQNEAQ (reference sequence). As to treatment: 19 received Ad26.COV2.S at low or high dose, single or two shots; several received placebo; per-sample allocation not given. Sampling took place 63 days after the first vaccine or placebo injection.

The sample was peripheral blood, taken in a trial of Ad26.COV2.S vaccine versus placebo. This clonotype was sampled from a person between 18 and 60 years old who received the Ad26.COV2.S COVID-19 vaccine or a placebo. V and J are TRBV7-9 and TRBJ1-2; 7 positions match TRBD1. The CDR3 loop reads CASSFVLRGLHYGYTF. The DNA for the CDR3 is TGTGCCAGCAGCTTCGTCCTAAGGGGGCTACACTATGGCTACACCTTC. Complete variable domain (other parts from reference TRBV7-9 and TRBJ1-2): DTGVSQNPRHKITKRGQNVTFRCDPISEHNRLYWYRQTLGQGPEFLTYFQNEAQLEKSRLLSDRFSAERPKGSFSTLEIQRTEQGDSAMYLCASSFVLRGLHYGYTFGSGTRLTVV.